This entry concerns a single T cell receptor (beta chain). The data belong to a study of blood T cell repertoires in COVID-19. At the level of the study: T cells, B-cell-depleted T cells, or PBMCs supplied cDNA or gDNA.

How the authors handled the data: Reference gene primer amplification gave estimated nucleated cell counts. Clones were sequenced by immunoSEQ multiplex PCR, and TCRdb holds only the in-frame ones, with some missing. The V and J calls and clone size come from that table; D and trimming were worked out from the DNA. Here the sample spans about 100,000 clones, around 80% being singletons. The V gene lost 5 bases and the J gene lost 8 bases, with 13 bases spanning the gap. CDR1 LGHDT and CDR2 YNNKEL come from the germline V gene (reference sequence). The CDR3 spans 14 residues. The V and J genes are TRBV3-1 (or the pseudogene TRBV3-2) and TRBJ1-6, with D perhaps TRBD1 (5 bases). Sequencing was carried out using peripheral blood. This sequence originates from a man in his 70s with active or convalescent COVID-19. The chain's CDR3 is CASSFSGADSPLHF. CDR3 bases: TGTGCCAGCAGCTTCAGTGGGGCGGATTCACCCCTCCACTTT.